Given below is one T cell receptor (beta chain) in context. The antigen is undetermined. The data were taken from a study of T-cell reconstitution after alpha-beta-depleted transplantation in children. Whole-study results and caveats: When one year had passed after transplant, most T-cell counts and diversity came from newly produced T cells. Surviving recipient T cells and thymic progenitors accounted for the high day-60 TCRbeta diversity observed in some patients.

Molecular barcoding with unique molecular identifiers was used for the TCRbeta library. MiXCR was run by TCRdb on the PCR reads, yielding one entry per CDR3 protein. The sample yields 300,000 or so distinct CDR3 sequences, over 20% seen once. V lost 2 bases and J 0 bases, leaving 8 bases between the germline ends. The germline gives CDR1 MGHRA, CDR2 YSYEKL. The length of the CDR3 is 15 residues. The sample was PBMCs, mostly from graft donor cells, taken 180 days after TCRalphabeta/CD19-depleted stem cell transplant. This TCR derives from a male patient younger than 18 who had a stem cell transplant for acute lymphoblastic leukemia, so the T cells may come from the graft donor. The chain uses TRBV4-1 and TRBJ1-3, with D possibly being TRBD1 (6 bases). The CDR3 DNA reads TGCGCCAGCAGCCAACCGGACAGCTCTGGAAACACCATATATTTT. The encoded protein is CASSQPDSSGNTIYF.